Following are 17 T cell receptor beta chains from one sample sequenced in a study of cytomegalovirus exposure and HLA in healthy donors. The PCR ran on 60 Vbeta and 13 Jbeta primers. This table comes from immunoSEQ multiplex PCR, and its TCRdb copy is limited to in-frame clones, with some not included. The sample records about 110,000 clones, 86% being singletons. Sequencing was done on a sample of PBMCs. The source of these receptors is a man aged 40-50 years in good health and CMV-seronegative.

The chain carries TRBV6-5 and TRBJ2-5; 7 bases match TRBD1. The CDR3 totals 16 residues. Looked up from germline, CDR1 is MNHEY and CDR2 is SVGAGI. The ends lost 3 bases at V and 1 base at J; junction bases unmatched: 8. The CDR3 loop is CASSYRSRGIQETQYF. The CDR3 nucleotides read TGTGCCAGCAGTTATCGGAGCAGGGGGATCCAAGAGACCCAGTACTTC.

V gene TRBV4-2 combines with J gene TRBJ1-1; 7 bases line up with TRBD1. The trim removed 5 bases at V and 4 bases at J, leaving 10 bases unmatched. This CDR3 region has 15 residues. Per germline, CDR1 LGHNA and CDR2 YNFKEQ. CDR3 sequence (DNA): TGTGCCAGCAGCTTCACAGGGGACGGCACCACTGAAGCTTTCTTT. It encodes CASSFTGDGTTEAFF.

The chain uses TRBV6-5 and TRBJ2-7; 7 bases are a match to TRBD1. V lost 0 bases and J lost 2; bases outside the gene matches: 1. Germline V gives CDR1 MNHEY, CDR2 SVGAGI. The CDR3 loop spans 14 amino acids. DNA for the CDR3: TGTGCCAGCAGTTACTCGACAGGGACCTACGAGCAGTACTTC. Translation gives CASSYSTGTYEQYF.

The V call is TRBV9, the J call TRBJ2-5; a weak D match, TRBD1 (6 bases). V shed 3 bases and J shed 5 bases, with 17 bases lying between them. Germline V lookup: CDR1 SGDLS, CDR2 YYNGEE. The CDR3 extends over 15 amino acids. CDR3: CASSASQGWGETQYF. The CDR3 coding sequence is TGTGCCAGCAGCGCCTCACAGGGCTGGGGGGAGACCCAGTACTTC. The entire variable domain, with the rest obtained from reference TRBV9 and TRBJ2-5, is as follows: DSGVTQTPKHLITATGQRVTLRCSPRSGDLSVYWYQQSLDQGLQFLIQYYNGEERAKGNILERFSAQQFPDLHSELNLSSLELGDSALYFCASSASQGWGETQYFGPGTRLLVL.

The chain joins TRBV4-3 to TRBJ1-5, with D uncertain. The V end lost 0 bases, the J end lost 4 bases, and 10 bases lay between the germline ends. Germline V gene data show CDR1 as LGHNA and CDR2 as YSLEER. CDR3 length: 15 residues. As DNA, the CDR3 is TGCGCCAGCAGCCAAGATCTAAGCCGGAATCAGCCCCAGCATTTT. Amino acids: CASSQDLSRNQPQHF.

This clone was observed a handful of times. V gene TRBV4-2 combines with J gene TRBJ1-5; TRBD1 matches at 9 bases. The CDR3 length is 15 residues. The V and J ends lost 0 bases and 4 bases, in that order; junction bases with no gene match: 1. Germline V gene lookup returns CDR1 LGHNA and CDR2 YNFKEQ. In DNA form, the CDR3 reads TGTGCCAGCAGCCAAGAAGGGACAGGGAATCAGCCCCAGCATTTT. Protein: CASSQEGTGNQPQHF.

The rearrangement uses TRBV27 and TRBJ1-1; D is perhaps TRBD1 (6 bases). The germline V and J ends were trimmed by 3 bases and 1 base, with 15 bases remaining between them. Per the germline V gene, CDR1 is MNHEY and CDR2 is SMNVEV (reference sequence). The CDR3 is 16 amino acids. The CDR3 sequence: CASSFYGGPTNTEAFF. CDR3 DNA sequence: TGTGCCAGCAGTTTCTACGGGGGGCCGACGAACACTGAAGCTTTCTTT.

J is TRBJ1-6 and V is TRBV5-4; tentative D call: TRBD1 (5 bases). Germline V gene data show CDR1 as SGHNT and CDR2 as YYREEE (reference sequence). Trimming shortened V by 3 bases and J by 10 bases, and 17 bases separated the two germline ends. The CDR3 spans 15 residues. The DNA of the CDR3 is TGTGCCAGCAGCTCACGTCAGGGCACCGGGTCACCCCTCCACTTT. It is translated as CASSSRQGTGSPLHF.

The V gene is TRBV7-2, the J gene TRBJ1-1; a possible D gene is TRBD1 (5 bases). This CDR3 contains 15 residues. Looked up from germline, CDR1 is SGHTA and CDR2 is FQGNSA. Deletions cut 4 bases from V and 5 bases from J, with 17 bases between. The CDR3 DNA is TGTGCCAGCAGCTCTCTACCGGGGGAAGGTACTGAAGCTTTCTTT. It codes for CASSSLPGEGTEAFF.

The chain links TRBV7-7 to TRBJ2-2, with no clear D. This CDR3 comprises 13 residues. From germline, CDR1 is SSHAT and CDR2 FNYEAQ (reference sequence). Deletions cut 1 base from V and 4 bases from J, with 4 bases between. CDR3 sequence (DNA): TGTGCCAGCAGCTTAGGCGCCACCGGGGAGCTGTTTTTT. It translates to CASSLGATGELFF. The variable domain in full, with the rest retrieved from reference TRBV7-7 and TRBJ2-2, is GAGVSQSPRYKVTKRGQDVTLRCDPISSHATLYWYQQALGQGPEFLTYFNYEAQPDKSGLPSDRFSAERPEGSISTLTIQRTEQRDSAMYRCASSLGATGELFFGEGSRLTVL.

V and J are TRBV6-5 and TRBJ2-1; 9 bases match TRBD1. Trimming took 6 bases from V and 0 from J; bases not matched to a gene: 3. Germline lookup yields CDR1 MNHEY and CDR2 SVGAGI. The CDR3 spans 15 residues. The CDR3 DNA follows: TGTGCCAGCAGAACGACAGGGGGCTCCTACAATGAGCAGTTCTTC. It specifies CASRTTGGSYNEQFF.

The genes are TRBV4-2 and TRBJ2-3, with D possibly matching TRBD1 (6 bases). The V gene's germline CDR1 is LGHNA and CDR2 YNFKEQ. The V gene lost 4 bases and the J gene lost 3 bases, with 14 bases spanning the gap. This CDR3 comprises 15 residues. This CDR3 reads CASSLHREETDTQYF. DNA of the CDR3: TGTGCCAGCAGCCTACACAGGGAAGAGACAGATACGCAGTATTTT.

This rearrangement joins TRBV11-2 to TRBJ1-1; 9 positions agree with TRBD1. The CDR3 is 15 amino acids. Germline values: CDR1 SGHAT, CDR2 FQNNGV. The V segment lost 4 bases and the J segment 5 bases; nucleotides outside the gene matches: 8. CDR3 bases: TGTGCCAGCAGCTCTGGGACAGGGAGAGGGACTGAAGCTTTCTTT. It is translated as CASSSGTGRGTEAFF.

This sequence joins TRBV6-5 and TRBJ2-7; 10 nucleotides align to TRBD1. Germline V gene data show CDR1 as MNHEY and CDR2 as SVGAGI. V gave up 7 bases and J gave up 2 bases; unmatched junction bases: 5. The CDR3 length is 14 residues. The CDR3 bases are TGTGCCAGCACCATGGGACAGGGGACCTACGAGCAGTACTTC. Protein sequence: CASTMGQGTYEQYF.

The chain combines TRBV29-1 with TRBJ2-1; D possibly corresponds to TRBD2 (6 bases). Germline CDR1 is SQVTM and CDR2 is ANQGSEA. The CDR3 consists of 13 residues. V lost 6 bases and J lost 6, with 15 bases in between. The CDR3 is CSVKGGSVNEQFF. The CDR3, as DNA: TGCAGCGTCAAGGGAGGTTCAGTCAATGAGCAGTTCTTC.

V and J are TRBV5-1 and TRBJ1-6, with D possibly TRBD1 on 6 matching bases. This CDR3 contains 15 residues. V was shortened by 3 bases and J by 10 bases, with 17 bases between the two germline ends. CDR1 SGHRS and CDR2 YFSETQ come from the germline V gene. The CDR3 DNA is TGCGCCAGCAGCTCCGTAACAGGGACGCGGTCACCCCTCCACTTT. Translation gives CASSSVTGTRSPLHF.

In DNA, the CDR3 is TGCGCCAGCAGTGGGCTTTTACAGGGGAACTATGGCTACACCTTC. Translated: CASSGLLQGNYGYTF. The chain links TRBV10-2 to TRBJ1-2; 7 bases line up with TRBD1. Germline-derived CDR1 and CDR2 are WSHSY and SAAADI. The CDR3 runs to 15 residues. The J segment lost 2 bases and the V segment lost 4 bases, leaving 7 bases of the junction unmatched.